The clone carrying this TCR beta chain was seen a few times. The data originate from a study of T-cell reconstitution after alpha-beta-depleted transplantation in children. For TCRbeta, the library was prepared with unique molecular identifiers. TCRdb re-called the PCR reads through MiXCR, storing one row per CDR3 protein. The sample holds about 540,000 distinct CDR3 sequences, about a sixth seen once. The CDR3 is 13 amino acids. With 5 bases removed from V and 3 bases from J, the gap between germline ends came to 10 bases. Germline CDR1 and CDR2: DFQATT and SNEGSKA (reference sequence). This chain uses TRBV20-1 with TRBJ1-4; D gene unclear. This specimen was PBMCs from the stem cell graft donor, taken from the stem cell graft. The TCR originated in a human donor who donated a stem cell graft to a child with acute lymphoblastic leukemia. The DNA for the CDR3 is TGCAGTGCTTCTCAGTCTTCTAATGAAAAACTGTTTTTT. Translating it yields CSASQSSNEKLFF.